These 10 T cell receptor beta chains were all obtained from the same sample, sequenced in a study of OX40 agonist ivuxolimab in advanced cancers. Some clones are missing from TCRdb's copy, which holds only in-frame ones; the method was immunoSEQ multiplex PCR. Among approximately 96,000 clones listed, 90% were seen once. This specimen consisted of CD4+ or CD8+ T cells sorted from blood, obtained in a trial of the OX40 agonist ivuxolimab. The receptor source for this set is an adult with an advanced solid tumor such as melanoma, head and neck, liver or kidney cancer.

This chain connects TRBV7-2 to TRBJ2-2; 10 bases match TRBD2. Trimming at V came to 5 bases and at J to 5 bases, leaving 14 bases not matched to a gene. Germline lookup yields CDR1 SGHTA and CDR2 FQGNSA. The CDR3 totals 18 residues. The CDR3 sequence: CASSEIGLAAPGTGELFF. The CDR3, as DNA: TGTGCCAGCAGCGAAATCGGACTAGCGGCCCCGGGGACCGGGGAGCTGTTTTTT. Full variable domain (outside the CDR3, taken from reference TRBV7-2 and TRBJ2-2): GAGVSQSPSNKVTEKGKDVELRCDPISGHTALYWYRQSLGQGLEFLIYFQGNSAPDKSGLPSDRFSAERTGGSVSTLTIQRTQQEDSAVYLCASSEIGLAAPGTGELFFGEGSRLTVL.

The CDR3 loop reads CATPSRDQPYGYTF. The CDR3 nucleotides are TGTGCCACCCCCTCCCGGGACCAACCCTATGGCTACACCTTC. The chain couples TRBV28 to TRBJ1-2; tentative D call: TRBD1 (5 bases). Deletions cut 10 bases from V and 4 bases from J, with 19 bases between. The CDR3 is 14 residues long. The germline gives CDR1 MDHEN, CDR2 SYDVKM.

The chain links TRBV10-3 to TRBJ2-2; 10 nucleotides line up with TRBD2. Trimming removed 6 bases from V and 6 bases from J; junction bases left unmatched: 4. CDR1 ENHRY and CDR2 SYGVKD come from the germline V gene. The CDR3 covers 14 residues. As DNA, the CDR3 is TGTGCCATCAGCCTAGCGGGAGAGGCCGGGGAGCTGTTTTTT. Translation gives CAISLAGEAGELFF.

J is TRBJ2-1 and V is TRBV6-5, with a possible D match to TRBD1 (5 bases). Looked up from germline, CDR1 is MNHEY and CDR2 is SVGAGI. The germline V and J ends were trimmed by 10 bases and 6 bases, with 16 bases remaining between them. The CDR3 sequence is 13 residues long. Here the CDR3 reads CATAGRLSNEQFF. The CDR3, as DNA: TGTGCCACCGCAGGGCGGTTGTCCAATGAGCAGTTCTTC.

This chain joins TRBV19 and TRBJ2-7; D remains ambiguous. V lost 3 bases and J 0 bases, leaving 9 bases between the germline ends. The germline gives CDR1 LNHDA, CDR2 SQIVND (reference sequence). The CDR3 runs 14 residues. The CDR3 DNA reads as TGTGCCAGTAGTATGACGAGAAGCTCCTACGAGCAGTACTTC. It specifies CASSMTRSSYEQYF.

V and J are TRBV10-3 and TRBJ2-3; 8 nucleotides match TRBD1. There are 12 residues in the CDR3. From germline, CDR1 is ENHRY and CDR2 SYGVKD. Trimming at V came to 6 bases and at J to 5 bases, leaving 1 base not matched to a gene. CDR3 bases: TGTGCCATCAGGGACAGGGAAGATACGCAGTATTTT. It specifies CAIRDREDTQYF.

The chain's CDR3 is CASSPRSGINTEAFF. The CDR3 DNA reads as TGTGCCAGCTCACCACGGTCAGGGATAAACACTGAAGCTTTCTTT. The gene calls are TRBV18 and TRBJ1-1; the D gene is possibly TRBD1 (5 bases). The V and J ends lost 1 base and 2 bases respectively, with 11 bases between them. The CDR3 contains 15 residues. CDR1 and CDR2 (germline): KGHSH, LQKENI.

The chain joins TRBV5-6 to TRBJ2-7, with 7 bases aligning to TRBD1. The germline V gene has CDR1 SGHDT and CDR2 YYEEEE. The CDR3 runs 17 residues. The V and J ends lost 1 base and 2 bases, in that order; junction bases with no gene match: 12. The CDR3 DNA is TGTGCCAGCAGCTTGTTTTATTCGTTGGACAGGACCTACGAGCAGTACTTC. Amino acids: CASSLFYSLDRTYEQYF.

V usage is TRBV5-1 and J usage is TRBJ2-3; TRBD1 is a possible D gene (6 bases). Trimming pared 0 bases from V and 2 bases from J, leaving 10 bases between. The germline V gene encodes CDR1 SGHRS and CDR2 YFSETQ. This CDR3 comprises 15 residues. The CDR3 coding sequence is TGCGCCAGCAGCTTGGCAGGGGCTAACACAGATACGCAGTATTTT. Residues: CASSLAGANTDTQYF.

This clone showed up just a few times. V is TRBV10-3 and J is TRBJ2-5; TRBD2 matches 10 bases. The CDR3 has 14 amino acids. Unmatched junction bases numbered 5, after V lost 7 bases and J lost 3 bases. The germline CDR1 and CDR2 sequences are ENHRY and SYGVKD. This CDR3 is CAIKEREGKETQYF. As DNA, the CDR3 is TGTGCCATCAAGGAGCGGGAGGGAAAAGAGACCCAGTACTTC.